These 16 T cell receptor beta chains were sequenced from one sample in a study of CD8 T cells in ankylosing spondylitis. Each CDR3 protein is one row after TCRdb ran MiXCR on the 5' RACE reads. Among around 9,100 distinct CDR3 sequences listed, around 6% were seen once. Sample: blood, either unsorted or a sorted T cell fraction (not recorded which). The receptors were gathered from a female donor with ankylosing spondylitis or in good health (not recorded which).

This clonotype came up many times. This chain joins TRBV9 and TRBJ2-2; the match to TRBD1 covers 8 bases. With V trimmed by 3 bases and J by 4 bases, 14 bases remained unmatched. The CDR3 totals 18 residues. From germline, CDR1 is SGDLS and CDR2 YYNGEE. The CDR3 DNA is TGTGCCAGCAGCGCTTCCCGGACAGGGTGGGACATCACCGGGGAGCTGTTTTTT. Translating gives CASSASRTGWDITGELFF. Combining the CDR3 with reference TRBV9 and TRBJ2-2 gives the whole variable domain DSGVTQTPKHLITATGQRVTLRCSPRSGDLSVYWYQQSLDQGLQFLIQYYNGEERAKGNILERFSAQQFPDLHSELNLSSLELGDSALYFCASSASRTGWDITGELFFGEGSRLTVL.

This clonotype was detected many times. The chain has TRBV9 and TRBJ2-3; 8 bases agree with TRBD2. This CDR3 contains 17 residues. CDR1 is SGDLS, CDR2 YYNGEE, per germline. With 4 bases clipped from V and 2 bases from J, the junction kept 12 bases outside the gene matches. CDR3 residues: CASSSPLAGPYTDTQYF. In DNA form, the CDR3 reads TGTGCCAGCAGCTCACCTTTAGCGGGGCCCTACACAGATACGCAGTATTTT.

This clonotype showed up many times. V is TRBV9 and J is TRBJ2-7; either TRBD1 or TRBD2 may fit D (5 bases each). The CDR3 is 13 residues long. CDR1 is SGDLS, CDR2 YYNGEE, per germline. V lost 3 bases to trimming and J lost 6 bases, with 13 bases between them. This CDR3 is CASSADGAGEQYF. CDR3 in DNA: TGTGCCAGCAGCGCGGACGGGGCGGGCGAGCAGTACTTC.

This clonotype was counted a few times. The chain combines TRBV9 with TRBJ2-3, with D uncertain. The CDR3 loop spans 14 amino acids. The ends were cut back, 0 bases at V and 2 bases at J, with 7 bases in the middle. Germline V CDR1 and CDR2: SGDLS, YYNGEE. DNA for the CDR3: TGTGCCAGCAGCGTAGGACGGCACACAGATACGCAGTATTTT. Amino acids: CASSVGRHTDTQYF.

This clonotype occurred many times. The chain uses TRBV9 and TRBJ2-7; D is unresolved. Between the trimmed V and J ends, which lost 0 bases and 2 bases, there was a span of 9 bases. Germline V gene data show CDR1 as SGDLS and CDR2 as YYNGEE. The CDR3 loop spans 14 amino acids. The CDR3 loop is CASSVADLPYEQYF. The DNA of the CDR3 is TGTGCCAGCAGCGTAGCAGACTTACCCTACGAGCAGTACTTC.

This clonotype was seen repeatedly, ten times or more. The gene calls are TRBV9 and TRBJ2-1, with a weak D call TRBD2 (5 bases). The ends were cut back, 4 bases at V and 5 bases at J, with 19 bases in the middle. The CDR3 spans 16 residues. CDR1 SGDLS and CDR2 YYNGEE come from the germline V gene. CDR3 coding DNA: TGTGCCAGCAGCCCACACCTAGCCCCAGATGACAATGAGCAGTTCTTC. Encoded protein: CASSPHLAPDDNEQFF.

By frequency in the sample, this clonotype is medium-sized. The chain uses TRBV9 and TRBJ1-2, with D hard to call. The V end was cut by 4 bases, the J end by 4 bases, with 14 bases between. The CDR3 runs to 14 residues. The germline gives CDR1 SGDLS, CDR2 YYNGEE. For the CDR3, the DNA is TGTGCCAGCAGCTTTCGTGATAACGGCTATGGCTACACCTTC. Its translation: CASSFRDNGYGYTF.

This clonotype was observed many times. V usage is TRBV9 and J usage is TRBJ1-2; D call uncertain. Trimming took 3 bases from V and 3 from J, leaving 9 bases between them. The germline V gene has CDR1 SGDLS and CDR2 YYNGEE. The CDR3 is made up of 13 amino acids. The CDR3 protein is CASSGTDDYGYTF. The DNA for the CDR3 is TGTGCCAGCAGCGGCACCGACGACTATGGCTACACCTTC. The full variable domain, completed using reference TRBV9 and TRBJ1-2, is DSGVTQTPKHLITATGQRVTLRCSPRSGDLSVYWYQQSLDQGLQFLIQYYNGEERAKGNILERFSAQQFPDLHSELNLSSLELGDSALYFCASSGTDDYGYTFGSGTRLTVV.

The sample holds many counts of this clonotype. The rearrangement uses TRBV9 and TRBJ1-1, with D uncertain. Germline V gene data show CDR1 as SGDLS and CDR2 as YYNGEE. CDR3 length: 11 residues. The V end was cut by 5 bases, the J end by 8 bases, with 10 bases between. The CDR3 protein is CASSSGLEAFF. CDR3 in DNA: TGTGCCAGCAGTTCCGGACTCGAAGCTTTCTTT.

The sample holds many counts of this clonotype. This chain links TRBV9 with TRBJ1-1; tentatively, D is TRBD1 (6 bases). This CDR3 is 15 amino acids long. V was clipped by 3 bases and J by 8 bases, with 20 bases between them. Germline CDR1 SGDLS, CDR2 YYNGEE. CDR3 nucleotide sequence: TGTGCCAGCAGCGGAAAGACTGAGGGGGGAGCAGAAGCTTTCTTT. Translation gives CASSGKTEGGAEAFF.

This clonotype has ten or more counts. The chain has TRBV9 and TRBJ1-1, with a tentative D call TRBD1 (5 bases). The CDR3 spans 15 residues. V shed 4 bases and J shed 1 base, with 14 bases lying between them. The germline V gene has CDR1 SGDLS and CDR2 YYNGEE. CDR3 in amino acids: CASSPTQGWNTEAFF. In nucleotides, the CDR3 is TGTGCCAGCAGCCCTACCCAGGGATGGAACACTGAAGCTTTCTTT.

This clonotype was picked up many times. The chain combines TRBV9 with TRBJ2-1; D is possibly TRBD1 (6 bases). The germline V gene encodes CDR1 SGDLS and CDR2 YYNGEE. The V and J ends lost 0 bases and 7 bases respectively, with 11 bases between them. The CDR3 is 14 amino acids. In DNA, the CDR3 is TGTGCCAGCAGCGTAGTTGGGGGCGTAAATGAGCAGTTCTTC. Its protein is CASSVVGGVNEQFF.

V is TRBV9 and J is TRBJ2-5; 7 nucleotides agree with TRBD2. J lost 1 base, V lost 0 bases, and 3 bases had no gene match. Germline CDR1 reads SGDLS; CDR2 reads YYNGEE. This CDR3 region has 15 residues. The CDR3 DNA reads TGTGCCAGCAGCGTAGTGGGGGGGTTCCAAGAGACCCAGTACTTC. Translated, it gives CASSVVGGFQETQYF.

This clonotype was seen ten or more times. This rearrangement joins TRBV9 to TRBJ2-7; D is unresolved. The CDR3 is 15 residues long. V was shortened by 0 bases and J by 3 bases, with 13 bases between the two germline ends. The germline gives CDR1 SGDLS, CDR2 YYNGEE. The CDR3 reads CASSVGSVSSYEQYF. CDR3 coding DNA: TGTGCCAGCAGCGTAGGGTCCGTTTCAAGCTACGAGCAGTACTTC.

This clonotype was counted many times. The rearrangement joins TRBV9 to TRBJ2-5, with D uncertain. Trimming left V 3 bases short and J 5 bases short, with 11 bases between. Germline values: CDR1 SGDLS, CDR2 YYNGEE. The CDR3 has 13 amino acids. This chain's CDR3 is CASSAGFRETQYF. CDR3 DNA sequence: TGTGCCAGCAGCGCCGGGTTCAGGGAGACCCAGTACTTC.

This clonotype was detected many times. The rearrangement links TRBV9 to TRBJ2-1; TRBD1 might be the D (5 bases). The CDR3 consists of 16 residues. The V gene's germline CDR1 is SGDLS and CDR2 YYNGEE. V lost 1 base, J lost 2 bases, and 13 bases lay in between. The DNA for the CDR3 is TGTGCCAGCAGCGTAAGGTGGCAGGGCACCTACAATGAGCAGTTCTTC. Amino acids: CASSVRWQGTYNEQFF.